This entry features one TCR beta chain sequence. As yet, its antigen is unknown. The source of the sample is a study of cytomegalovirus exposure and HLA in healthy donors. Primers for the PCR totalled 60 Vbeta and 13 Jbeta. Repertoires were generated with immunoSEQ multiplex PCR, while TCRdb's copy carries only in-frame clones and drops some. The sample lists about 160,000 clones; 65% to 85% were seen once. Overall study findings and caveats: TCR beta sequences reportedly predicted most subjects' HLA-A and HLA-B alleles accurately. Listed as cytomegalovirus-associated were 164 TCR beta chains. Later analysis placed DRB1 highest and HLA-C lowest in TCR association rates, which differed by HLA locus.

The clonotype was recovered from a middle-aged woman in good health and CMV-seropositive. Specimen: PBMCs.

The CDR3 loop is CASSGTGVQNTIYF. The CDR3 coding sequence is TGTGCCAGCAGCGGGACAGGGGTACAAAACACCATATATTTT. The chain combines TRBV9 with TRBJ1-3; TRBD1 aligns across 9 bases. The length of the CDR3 is 14 residues. With 3 bases clipped from V and 6 bases from J, the junction kept 4 bases outside the gene matches. The germline gives CDR1 SGDLS, CDR2 YYNGEE. The whole variable domain, filled in from reference TRBV9 and TRBJ1-3, reads DSGVTQTPKHLITATGQRVTLRCSPRSGDLSVYWYQQSLDQGLQFLIQYYNGEERAKGNILERFSAQQFPDLHSELNLSSLELGDSALYFCASSGTGVQNTIYFGEGSWLTVV.